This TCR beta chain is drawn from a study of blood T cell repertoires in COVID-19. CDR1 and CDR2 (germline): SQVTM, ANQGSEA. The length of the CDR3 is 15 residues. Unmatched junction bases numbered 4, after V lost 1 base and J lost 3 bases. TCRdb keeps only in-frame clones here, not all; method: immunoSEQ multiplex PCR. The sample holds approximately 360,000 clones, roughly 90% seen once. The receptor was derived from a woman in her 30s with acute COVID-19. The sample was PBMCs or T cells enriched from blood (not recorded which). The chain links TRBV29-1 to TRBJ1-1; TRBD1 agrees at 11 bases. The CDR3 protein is CSVEGTGGAHTEAFF. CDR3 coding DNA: TGCAGCGTTGAAGGGACAGGGGGCGCCCACACTGAAGCTTTCTTT. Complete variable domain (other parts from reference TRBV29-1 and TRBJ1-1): SAVISQKPSRDICQRGTSLTIQCQVDSQVTMMFWYRQQPGQSLTLIATANQGSEATYESGFVIDKFPISRPNLTFSTLTVSNMSPEDSSIYLCSVEGTGGAHTEAFFGQGTRLTVV.